Here is one T cell receptor beta chain with its context. Sequenced by immunoSEQ multiplex PCR; TCRdb stores in-frame clones only, minus some. This table holds 95,000 to 100,000 clones, 91% found once. The data originate from a study of T cell changes during pregnancy in multiple sclerosis. Trimming shortened V by 0 bases and J by 0 bases, and 9 bases separated the two germline ends. The V gene's germline CDR1 is MGHRA and CDR2 YSYEKL. There are 16 residues in the CDR3. The material sequenced was peripheral blood, taken in the second trimester of pregnancy. This receptor was obtained from a female donor with multiple sclerosis, enrolled in a pregnancy study. This chain joins TRBV4-1 and TRBJ1-3; D may be TRBD1 (5 bases). The CDR3 nucleotides read TGCGCCAGCAGCCAAGATATGGGACTCTCTGGAAACACCATATATTTT. It translates to CASSQDMGLSGNTIYF.